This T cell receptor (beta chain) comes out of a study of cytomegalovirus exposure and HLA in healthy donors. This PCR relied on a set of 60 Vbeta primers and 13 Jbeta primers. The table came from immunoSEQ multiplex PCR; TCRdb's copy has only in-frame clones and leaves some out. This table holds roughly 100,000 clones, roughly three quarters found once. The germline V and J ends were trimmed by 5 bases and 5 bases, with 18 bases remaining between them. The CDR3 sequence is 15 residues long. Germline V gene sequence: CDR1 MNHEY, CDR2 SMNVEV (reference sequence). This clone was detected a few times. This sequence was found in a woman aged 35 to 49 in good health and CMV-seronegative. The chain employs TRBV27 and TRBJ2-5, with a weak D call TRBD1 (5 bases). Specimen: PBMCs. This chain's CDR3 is CASSAFVGRGETQYF. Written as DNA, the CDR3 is TGTGCCAGCAGTGCCTTCGTGGGGCGTGGGGAGACCCAGTACTTC.